This TCR beta chain was retrieved from a study of identical twins. General study findings and limits: Insertions were reduced in abundant cord blood beta clonotypes but not in memory repertoires.

Trimming took 0 bases from V and 3 from J; bases not matched to a gene: 5. CDR1 is SGHRS and CDR2 is YFSETQ in the germline V gene. This CDR3 is 16 amino acids long. This clonotype was detected only a few times. Its antigen is not identified. From the 5' RACE reads, TCRdb called clonotypes with MiXCR, one entry per CDR3 protein. Seen here are more than 400,000 distinct CDR3 sequences, over 12% observed once, and the top ten hold 0.35% to 0.45%. The same specimen was also included in a second study, on yellow fever vaccine responses in identical twins.

The TCR originated in a woman in her late teens or twenties in good health. This chain joins TRBV5-1 and TRBJ2-1; TRBD2 aligns across 8 bases. The sequenced sample consisted of CD4+ T cells sorted from blood. CDR3 nucleotides: TGCGCCAGCAGCTTGGAAGCGGGAGTAAACTACAATGAGCAGTTCTTC. This sequence encodes CASSLEAGVNYNEQFF.